The 6 T cell receptor beta chains presented below share a single source sample, sequenced in a study of cytomegalovirus exposure and HLA in healthy donors. The study ran its PCR with 60 Vbeta and 13 Jbeta primers. Produced via immunoSEQ multiplex PCR; TCRdb's table is partial and in-frame only. The sample records around 210,000 clones, more than 70% being singletons. Sequenced input: PBMCs. The source of these receptors is a boy aged 5-17 years in good health and CMV-seronegative.

The chain carries TRBV5-4 and TRBJ2-5; the D gene is possibly TRBD2 (6 bases). This CDR3 spans 15 amino acids. The V end was cut by 0 bases, the J end by 2 bases, with 11 bases between. Germline CDR1 SGHNT, CDR2 YYREEE (reference sequence). The CDR3 spells CASSLAGGGQETQYF. The CDR3 DNA follows: TGTGCCAGCAGCTTGGCAGGTGGGGGGCAAGAGACCCAGTACTTC.

The genes are TRBV5-6 and TRBJ1-2; the match to TRBD1 covers 10 bases. This CDR3 contains 15 residues. Germline CDR1 reads SGHDT; CDR2 reads YYEEEE. Germline trimming cut 2 bases from V and 4 bases from J; bases unmatched to any gene: 5. This CDR3 is CASSLGQGEFYGYTF. CDR3 coding DNA: TGTGCCAGCAGCTTAGGACAGGGGGAGTTCTATGGCTACACCTTC.

The gene calls are TRBV11-3 and TRBJ2-1; 9 bases are a match to TRBD2. CDR3 size: 17 residues. Germline V gene lookup returns CDR1 SGHNT and CDR2 YENEEA. Unmatched junction bases numbered 15, after V lost 4 bases and J lost 8 bases. The CDR3 reads CASSSPPRRGGPYEQFF. Written as DNA, the CDR3 is TGTGCCAGCAGCTCTCCCCCGAGGCGGGGGGGCCCGTATGAGCAGTTCTTC.

The chain joins TRBV6-1 to TRBJ2-5; TRBD2 matches 14 bases. Germline loops: CDR1 MNHNS, CDR2 SASEGT. The CDR3 runs 17 residues. The V and J ends lost 2 bases and 5 bases, in that order; junction bases with no gene match: 7. CDR3 DNA sequence: TGTGCCAGCAGTGAAAGTGGACTAGCGGGGGGCCGGGAGACCCAGTACTTC. Protein sequence: CASSESGLAGGRETQYF.

The chain recombines TRBV29-1 with TRBJ2-7; tentatively, D is TRBD1 (5 bases). The CDR3 spans 10 residues. Germline V CDR1 and CDR2: SQVTM, ANQGSEA. Trimming left V 6 bases short and J 5 bases short, with 8 bases between. The DNA for the CDR3 is TGCAGCGTCGCGGACAACGAGCAGTACTTC. This translates into CSVADNEQYF.

The chain joins TRBV10-1 to TRBJ2-3, with 8 bases lining up with TRBD2. The germline V gene has CDR1 WNHNN and CDR2 SYGVQD (reference sequence). This CDR3 region has 16 residues. The V gene end was trimmed by 2 bases and the J gene end by 0 bases; junction bases not matched to a gene: 4. This CDR3 reads CASSEGLAGSTDTQYF. The CDR3, as DNA: TGCGCCAGCAGTGAGGGGCTAGCGGGTAGCACAGATACGCAGTATTTT.